The 14 T cell receptor beta chains below come from one sample, sequenced in a study of PD-1 blockade in mismatch repair-deficient tumors. The assay was immunoSEQ multiplex PCR, and TCRdb's table has in-frame clones only and misses some. The sample yields some 49,000 clones, 70% to 85% seen once. The specimen was PBMCs, collected before pembrolizumab treatment. These TCRs come from an adult with mismatch repair-deficient cancer.

The V call is TRBV6-6, the J call TRBJ1-1; 8 nucleotides line up with TRBD1. The CDR3 sequence is 14 residues long. The V and J ends lost 6 bases and 4 bases, in that order; junction bases with no gene match: 7. Per the germline V gene, CDR1 is MNHNY and CDR2 is SVGAGI (reference sequence). CDR3 loop: CASRFGQGGTEAFF. In nucleotides, the CDR3 is TGTGCCAGCAGATTCGGACAGGGAGGCACTGAAGCTTTCTTT.

The chain combines TRBV7-3 with TRBJ2-5, with D hard to call. The CDR3 is made up of 14 amino acids. V was pared by 6 bases and J by 3 bases, with 14 bases between. Germline CDR1 reads SGHTA; CDR2 reads FQGTGA. The CDR3 spells CASRSRLGEETQYF. CDR3 nucleotide sequence: TGTGCCAGCAGATCCCGGCTAGGAGAAGAGACCCAGTACTTC. The whole variable domain, remainder taken from reference TRBV7-3 and TRBJ2-5, is GAGVSQTPSNKVTEKGKYVELRCDPISGHTALYWYRQSLGQGPEFLIYFQGTGAADDSGLPNDRFFAVRPEGSVSTLKIQRTERGDSAVYLCASRSRLGEETQYFGPGTRLLVL.

V gene TRBV2 combines with J gene TRBJ2-7; D is undetermined. The CDR3 has 18 residues. The germline CDR1 and CDR2 sequences are SNHLY and FYNNEI. The V end was cut by 3 bases, the J end by 1 base, with 22 bases between. The DNA for the CDR3 is TGTGCCAGCAGTGATGTCCTCATTCGACCAGTCTTATCCTACGAGCAGTACTTC. This gives the protein CASSDVLIRPVLSYEQYF.

This clone appeared a single time. The J gene is TRBJ1-1, the V gene TRBV7-8, with D perhaps TRBD1 (6 bases). Germline V lookup: CDR1 SGHVS, CDR2 FQNEAQ. The CDR3 sequence is 14 residues long. V dropped 1 base and J dropped 4 bases, with 10 bases sitting between them. CDR3 bases: TGTGCCAGCAGCTTAGGAGGGGGAGGCACTGAAGCTTTCTTT. This gives the protein CASSLGGGGTEAFF.

The chain couples TRBV4-1 to TRBJ2-1, with a tentative D call TRBD2 (5 bases). CDR3 length: 16 residues. V was pared by 1 base and J by 2 bases, with 12 bases between. Germline CDR1 and CDR2: MGHRA and YSYEKL. CDR3 DNA: TGCGCCAGCAGCCAAGCGACCGGGGATACCTACAATGAGCAGTTCTTC. Translated, it gives CASSQATGDTYNEQFF.

With respect to this clone: At one end, the junction sequence differs from germline, possibly due to a read error. The chain is built from TRBV7-9 and TRBJ1-5, with D possibly TRBD1 on 5 matching bases. Per the germline V gene, CDR1 is SEHNR and CDR2 is FQNEAQ (reference sequence). This CDR3 is 15 amino acids long. This CDR3 reads CASSLDEKGYQPQHF. CDR3 in DNA: TGTGCCAGCAGTTTAGACGAAAAGGGGTATCAGCCCCAGCATTTT.

This chain links TRBV16 with TRBJ2-2, with D unclear. Trimming cost V 3 bases and J 4 bases, with 9 bases left between them. The germline V gene encodes CDR1 KGHSY and CDR2 FQNENV. This CDR3 spans 14 amino acids. The chain's CDR3 is CASSHLTGTGELFF. CDR3 nucleotide sequence: TGTGCCAGCAGCCATTTGACGGGCACCGGGGAGCTGTTTTTT.

The chain is built from TRBV6-5 and TRBJ1-1; the D is unclear. Trimming removed 1 base from V and 1 base from J, with 4 bases in between. CDR1 MNHEY and CDR2 SVGAGI come from the germline V gene. The CDR3 length is 13 residues. The CDR3 DNA follows: TGTGCCAGCAGTTACTGGGGGAACACTGAAGCTTTCTTT. Protein: CASSYWGNTEAFF.

The gene calls are TRBV9 and TRBJ2-7; tentatively, D is TRBD2 (5 bases). The CDR3 is 16 residues long. V lost 1 base to trimming and J lost 4 bases, with 18 bases between them. CDR1 and CDR2 (germline): SGDLS, YYNGEE. The CDR3 region is CASSVSVGEIGYEQYF. The CDR3 nucleotides read TGTGCCAGCAGCGTATCCGTCGGGGAGATCGGGTACGAGCAGTACTTC. The full variable domain, rest sourced from reference TRBV9 and TRBJ2-7, is DSGVTQTPKHLITATGQRVTLRCSPRSGDLSVYWYQQSLDQGLQFLIQYYNGEERAKGNILERFSAQQFPDLHSELNLSSLELGDSALYFCASSVSVGEIGYEQYFGPGTRLTVT.

The chain has TRBV19 and TRBJ1-4; possible D gene TRBD1, 5 bases. Deletions cut 1 base from V and 7 bases from J, with 13 bases between. The CDR3 is made up of 15 amino acids. Germline CDR1 reads LNHDA; CDR2 reads SQIVND (reference sequence). The chain's CDR3 is CASSIVGTAAEKLFF. As DNA, the CDR3 is TGTGCCAGTAGTATAGTCGGGACGGCGGCTGAAAAACTGTTTTTT.

The chain recombines TRBV5-4 with TRBJ2-7; 10 bases align to TRBD1. Germline CDR1 reads SGHNT; CDR2 reads YYREEE (reference sequence). The CDR3 runs 16 residues. Germline trimming cut 3 bases from V and 3 bases from J; bases unmatched to any gene: 9. This CDR3 reads CASSSGDRGGLYEQYF. CDR3 in DNA: TGTGCCAGCAGCTCGGGGGACAGGGGAGGTCTCTACGAGCAGTACTTC.

This rearrangement joins TRBV7-9 to TRBJ2-3; D may be TRBD1 (6 bases). The CDR3 runs to 17 residues. Germline V lookup: CDR1 SEHNR, CDR2 FQNEAQ (reference sequence). V dropped 1 base and J dropped 0 bases, with 14 bases sitting between them. CDR3 coding DNA: TGTGCCAGCAGCTTAGGAGGGTCAGGGGCTAGCACAGATACGCAGTATTTT. Its protein is CASSLGGSGASTDTQYF.

The rearrangement uses TRBV29-1 and TRBJ2-1; 10 bases map to TRBD1. CDR3 length: 13 amino acids. CDR1 and CDR2 (germline): SQVTM, ANQGSEA. The J segment lost 7 bases and the V segment lost 4 bases, leaving 4 bases of the junction unmatched. Here the CDR3 reads CSVVRDRGNEQFF. CDR3 DNA sequence: TGCAGCGTTGTCAGGGACAGGGGAAATGAGCAGTTCTTC.

The V call is TRBV7-3, the J call TRBJ1-2; TRBD1 aligns across 8 bases. V was pared by 5 bases and J by 6 bases, with 11 bases of the junction left unmatched. Germline loops: CDR1 SGHTA, CDR2 FQGTGA. CDR3 length: 15 residues. This CDR3 reads CASSLTGQVFDGYTF. As DNA, the CDR3 is TGTGCCAGCAGCCTTACGGGACAGGTCTTCGATGGCTACACCTTC.